The 30 T cell receptor beta chains in this list originate from one sample, sequenced in a study of T cells in Graves' hyperthyroidism and ophthalmopathy. Authors of the study amplified TCR beta CDR3 regions from RNA transcripts. With the HTBI primer set, the TCR CDR3 went through a first round of RT-PCR. A single record per CDR3 protein comes from TCRdb applying MiXCR to the multiplex PCR reads. This table has some 550,000 distinct CDR3 sequences, around 16% appearing once. The specimen sequenced was blood. The receptors originated from a woman in her thirties or forties with Graves' ophthalmopathy.

This clonotype has more than one count but fewer than ten. The V call is TRBV7-9, the J call TRBJ1-4; D gene uncertain. The CDR3 runs to 14 residues. The V and J ends lost 1 base and 11 bases respectively, with 14 bases between them. The V gene's germline CDR1 is SEHNR and CDR2 FQNEAQ (reference sequence). The CDR3 here is CASSLGSGEVKLFF. The CDR3 nucleotides read TGTGCCAGCAGCTTAGGGTCGGGTGAAGTGAAACTGTTTTTT. Full variable domain (outside the CDR3, taken from reference TRBV7-9 and TRBJ1-4): DTGVSQNPRHKITKRGQNVTFRCDPISEHNRLYWYRQTLGQGPEFLTYFQNEAQLEKSRLLSDRFSAERPKGSFSTLEIQRTEQGDSAMYLCASSLGSGEVKLFFGSGTQLSVL.

Ten or more counts support this clonotype. The chain joins TRBV2 to TRBJ1-6, with a possible D match to TRBD1 (5 bases). In germline, CDR1 is SNHLY, CDR2 FYNNEI. V lost 3 bases, J lost 10 bases, and 22 bases lay in between. CDR3 length: 17 amino acids. CDR3 loop: CASSDARGALSTSPLHF. CDR3 in DNA: TGTGCCAGCAGTGACGCCCGAGGGGCGTTGTCAACCTCACCCCTCCACTTT.

This clonotype has a count of ten or more. The gene calls are TRBV7-8 and TRBJ2-3; D may be TRBD1 (6 bases). V lost 5 bases, J lost 0 bases, and 15 bases lay in between. The CDR3 runs to 16 residues. CDR1 is SGHVS, CDR2 FQNEAQ, per germline. CDR3 region: CASSHSRTESTDTQYF. The CDR3 nucleotides read TGTGCCAGCAGCCATTCTAGGACAGAAAGCACAGATACGCAGTATTTT.

The sample holds many counts of this clonotype. The rearrangement uses TRBV5-1 and TRBJ2-7, with 12 bases fitting TRBD2. The CDR3 loop spans 16 amino acids. The V gene's germline CDR1 is SGHRS and CDR2 YFSETQ. J was trimmed by 5 bases and V by 2 bases; bases with no gene match: 8. The DNA of the CDR3 is TGCGCCAGCAGCTTCGGACTAGCGGGACTTTTGGACGAGCAGTACTTC. As protein: CASSFGLAGLLDEQYF.

The rearrangement links TRBV28 to TRBJ2-3; TRBD2 matches 7 bases. CDR3 size: 17 residues. Looked up from germline, CDR1 is MDHEN and CDR2 is SYDVKM. The V and J ends lost 7 bases and 4 bases, in that order; junction bases with no gene match: 17. The DNA of the CDR3 is TGTGCCAGCACCCACTTGGCGGGGCTAGCGGACGCAGATACGCAGTATTTT. It yields the protein CASTHLAGLADADTQYF.

This clonotype has ten or more counts. The CDR3 loop is CASTPDKTNTGELFF. The CDR3 DNA is TGTGCCAGCACCCCCGACAAGACAAACACCGGGGAGCTGTTTTTT. The genes are TRBV2 and TRBJ2-2; D gene uncertain. With 7 bases removed from V and 2 bases from J, the gap between germline ends came to 14 bases. The CDR3 is 15 amino acids. Germline values: CDR1 SNHLY, CDR2 FYNNEI.

This clonotype has at least ten counts. The genes are TRBV6-1 and TRBJ1-2; D is ambiguous. V was trimmed by 2 bases and J by 2 bases, leaving 15 bases between them. The germline gives CDR1 MNHNS, CDR2 SASEGT. This CDR3 is built from 16 residues. In nucleotides, the CDR3 is TGTGCCAGCAGTGAACTTGGGCATTCCCCGAACTATGGCTACACCTTC. It specifies CASSELGHSPNYGYTF.

This clonotype was seen a single time. The chain couples TRBV7-9 to TRBJ2-5, with 14 bases matching TRBD2. The germline V gene has CDR1 SEHNR and CDR2 FQNEAQ (reference sequence). The CDR3 covers 18 residues. With V trimmed by 5 bases and J by 5 bases, 13 bases remained unmatched. Written as DNA, the CDR3 is TGTGCCAGCAGCATAAATACGGGACTAGCGGGAGCAGGGGAGACCCAGTACTTC. It yields the protein CASSINTGLAGAGETQYF.

This clonotype appeared many times. One end of the junction varies from germline; a read error may be responsible. The chain combines TRBV3-1 with TRBJ1-1; no firm D call. Looked up from germline, CDR1 is LGHDT and CDR2 is YNNKEL (reference sequence). This CDR3 region has 12 residues. The CDR3 DNA sequence: TGTGCCAGCAGCGGAATGAACACTGAAGCTTCCTTT. Translated: CASSGMNTEASF.

This clonotype was seen more than once but under ten times. V is TRBV15 and J is TRBJ2-7; 10 bases align to TRBD2. CDR3 length: 16 residues. J lost 0 bases, V lost 0 bases, and 2 bases had no gene match. Germline loops: CDR1 LNHNV, CDR2 YYDKDF (reference sequence). The CDR3 nucleotides are TGTGCCACCAGCAGAGATAGCGGGAGGAGCTCCTACGAGCAGTACTTC. Translating gives CATSRDSGRSSYEQYF.

The chain couples TRBV11-2 to TRBJ2-1; the match to TRBD2 covers 12 bases. With V trimmed by 1 base and J by 7 bases, 8 bases remained unmatched. Germline V lookup: CDR1 SGHAT, CDR2 FQNNGV. The CDR3 totals 17 residues. The CDR3 reads CASSLVPSGRVWNEQFF. CDR3 DNA: TGTGCCAGCAGCTTAGTGCCTAGCGGGAGGGTCTGGAATGAGCAGTTCTTC.

This clonotype showed up many times. The J gene is TRBJ2-5, the V gene TRBV3-1; 8 bases map to TRBD2. Germline-derived CDR1 and CDR2 are LGHDT and YNNKEL (reference sequence). The CDR3 extends over 15 amino acids. V shed 3 bases and J 0 bases; nucleotides not matched to a gene: 3. The CDR3 DNA follows: TGTGCCAGCAGCCACCGGGGACTAGACCAAGAGACCCAGTACTTC. Its protein is CASSHRGLDQETQYF.

J is TRBJ1-2 and V is TRBV3-1; no clear D. The CDR3 has 12 amino acids. V was pared by 7 bases and J by 7 bases, with 13 bases between. Germline V gene data show CDR1 as LGHDT and CDR2 as YNNKEL (reference sequence). CDR3 loop: CASTAAGVGYTF. For the CDR3, the DNA is TGTGCCAGCACAGCGGCAGGAGTTGGCTACACCTTC.

This clonotype was seen repeatedly, ten times or more. V usage is TRBV6-1 and J usage is TRBJ2-1; D is undetermined. The CDR3 extends over 11 amino acids. Germline-derived CDR1 and CDR2 are MNHNS and SASEGT. V lost 6 bases and J 7 bases, leaving 7 bases between the germline ends. The CDR3 nucleotides are TGTGCCAGCAGGGGCGTAAATGAGCAGTTCTTC. Its protein is CASRGVNEQFF.

In this sample, this clonotype turned up a few times. The rearrangement uses TRBV10-3 and TRBJ2-3; TRBD2 aligns across 9 bases. Germline assignment: CDR1 ENHRY and CDR2 SYGVKD. This CDR3 contains 15 residues. V lost 4 bases, J lost 2 bases, and 4 bases stayed unmatched. The CDR3 sequence: CAISAASGNTDTQYF. The CDR3 coding sequence is TGTGCCATCAGTGCAGCTAGCGGGAACACAGATACGCAGTATTTT.

This clonotype was detected ten times or more. V is TRBV30 and J is TRBJ2-5, with D perhaps being TRBD1 or TRBD2 (5 bases each). With 4 bases removed from V and 2 bases from J, the gap between germline ends came to 20 bases. This CDR3 contains 16 residues. Germline V gene lookup returns CDR1 GTSNPN and CDR2 SVGIG (reference sequence). This CDR3 reads CAWNRKSGRTQETQYF. The CDR3 region has the DNA TGTGCCTGGAATCGTAAGTCGGGACGGACACAAGAGACCCAGTACTTC.

The sample holds many counts of this clonotype. CDR3 protein: CASSEGTGASRGSPLHF. The CDR3 coding sequence is TGTGCCAGCAGTGAAGGGACAGGGGCGTCCCGGGGGTCACCCCTCCACTTT. V gene TRBV2 combines with J gene TRBJ1-6, with 9 bases aligning to TRBD1. Germline CDR1 is SNHLY and CDR2 is FYNNEI. CDR3 length: 17 residues. The V gene end was trimmed by 1 base and the J gene end by 10 bases; junction bases not matched to a gene: 11.

The DNA of the CDR3 is TGTGCCAGCAGCCTTCGACAGCTAAGCACAGATACGCAGTATTTT. It specifies CASSLRQLSTDTQYF. The V gene is TRBV6-2 or TRBV6-3, the J gene TRBJ2-3; a weak D match, TRBD1 (5 bases). The CDR3 has 15 amino acids. Germline assignment: CDR1 MNHEY and CDR2 SVGEGT. The V gene lost 6 bases and the J gene lost 0 bases, with 13 bases spanning the gap.

This clonotype came up a few times. The genes are TRBV9 and TRBJ2-3; TRBD2 is a possible D gene (5 bases). The CDR3 sequence is 15 residues long. Trimming left V 2 bases short and J 2 bases short, with 12 bases between. Germline V gene sequence: CDR1 SGDLS, CDR2 YYNGEE. This CDR3 is CASSVTGKDTDTQYF. The CDR3, as DNA: TGTGCCAGCAGCGTTACCGGGAAAGACACAGATACGCAGTATTTT.

This clonotype appeared many times. The chain combines TRBV20-1 with TRBJ1-1; 7 bases match TRBD1. The CDR3 is made up of 13 amino acids. CDR1 is DFQATT and CDR2 is SNEGSKA in the germline V gene (reference sequence). V lost 3 bases to trimming and J lost 12 bases; unmatched junction nucleotides: 13. The CDR3: CSARESGGGASFF. The CDR3 DNA sequence: TGCAGTGCTAGGGAATCAGGGGGGGGGGCTTCTTTCTTT.

On this clonotype itself: A junction boundary mismatches the germline segment, possibly from a read error. The chain combines TRBV20-1 with TRBJ1-5; D is uncertain. The CDR3 runs to 16 residues. Germline V gene lookup returns CDR1 DFQATT and CDR2 SNEGSKA (reference sequence). CDR3 bases: TGCAGTGCTAGGTTGACAAGTGGTGAAAGCAATCAGCCCCAGCAGTTT. Translation: CSARLTSGESNQPQQF.

This clonotype was seen at least ten times. CDR3 protein: CASNRWNQGAGANVLTF. The CDR3 DNA is TGTGCCAGCAATCGTTGGAACCAAGGTGCTGGGGCCAACGTCCTGACTTTC. The rearrangement joins TRBV6-1 to TRBJ2-6; D gene unclear. This CDR3 has 17 amino acids. V was clipped by 7 bases and J by 2 bases, with 18 bases between them. CDR1 and CDR2 (germline): MNHNS, SASEGT.

This chain joins TRBV6-1 and TRBJ2-3; D may be TRBD2 (6 bases). This CDR3 has 14 amino acids. CDR1 MNHNS and CDR2 SASEGT come from the germline V gene. With 2 bases removed from V and 8 bases from J, the gap between germline ends came to 14 bases. CDR3 coding DNA: TGTGCCAGCAGTGAATGGACTAACGGAAGTACGCAGTATTTT. Its translation is CASSEWTNGSTQYF.

V usage is TRBV20-1 and J usage is TRBJ1-6; D gene unclear. Per germline, CDR1 DFQATT and CDR2 SNEGSKA (reference sequence). Trimming removed 6 bases from V and 7 bases from J, with 13 bases in between. The CDR3 spans 13 residues. The CDR3 DNA reads as TGCAGTGCGGTGGCGGAACAAAATTCACCCCTCCACTTT. Protein product: CSAVAEQNSPLHF.

This clonotype was seen many times. The CDR3 sequence is CASMELSSEQYF. In nucleotides, the CDR3 is TGTGCCAGCATGGAACTCTCCAGCGAGCAGTACTTC. The chain is built from TRBV28 and TRBJ2-7; D call uncertain. CDR3 size: 12 residues. V gave up 7 bases and J gave up 6 bases, with 13 bases separating them. Germline V lookup: CDR1 MDHEN, CDR2 SYDVKM.

This clonotype came up many times. The chain combines TRBV28 with TRBJ2-7, with no clear D. This CDR3 has 14 residues. Germline V gives CDR1 MDHEN, CDR2 SYDVKM. V was pared by 5 bases and J by 6 bases, with 17 bases between. The CDR3 nucleotides are TGTGCCAGCAGTCTCAACGTTAAGGCGGTCGAGCAGTACTTC. Its protein product is CASSLNVKAVEQYF.

This clonotype was counted many times. CDR3 protein: CASSLASRLAAEAFF. In DNA form, the CDR3 reads TGTGCCAGCAGCTTGGCCAGCAGGCTTGCGGCTGAAGCTTTCTTT. The chain is built from TRBV11-2 and TRBJ1-1; D is unresolved. Per the germline V gene, CDR1 is SGHAT and CDR2 is FQNNGV. V shed 3 bases and J shed 6 bases, with 17 bases lying between them. The CDR3 sequence is 15 residues long. Full variable domain (rest looked up from reference TRBV11-2 and TRBJ1-1): EAGVAQSPRYKIIEKRQSVAFWCNPISGHATLYWYQQILGQGPKLLIQFQNNGVVDDSQLPKDRFSAERLKGVDSTLKIQPAKLEDSAVYLCASSLASRLAAEAFFGQGTRLTVV.

This chain uses TRBV4-1 with TRBJ1-2, with D possibly being TRBD1 (6 bases). V dropped 0 bases and J dropped 5 bases, with 19 bases sitting between them. Germline V gene sequence: CDR1 MGHRA, CDR2 YSYEKL. The CDR3 runs to 17 residues. CDR3 loop: CASSQDTRPGARYGYTF. CDR3 in DNA: TGCGCCAGCAGCCAAGACACCCGGCCAGGGGCACGGTATGGCTACACCTTC.

The chain combines TRBV29-1 with TRBJ2-5; tentative D call: TRBD1 (6 bases). The closer fit of TRBJ2-1 to the DNA end suggests the J call may be wrong. The length of the CDR3 is 13 residues. The germline CDR1 and CDR2 sequences are SQVTM and ANQGSEA. CDR3 DNA: TGCAGCGTTGAAACACAGGGTTTGGAGACCCAGTTCTTC. Its translation: CSVETQGLETQFF.

The CDR3 region has the DNA TGTGCCAGCAGCTTGAGACAGGGGTATAGCAATCAGCCCCAGCATTTT. It is translated as CASSLRQGYSNQPQHF. The chain joins TRBV7-8 to TRBJ1-5, with 8 bases that match TRBD1. This CDR3 contains 16 residues. The J segment lost 0 bases and the V segment lost 3 bases, leaving 4 bases of the junction unmatched. The germline gives CDR1 SGHVS, CDR2 FQNEAQ.